This T cell receptor (beta chain) was sequenced for a study of blood T cells in healthy people across ages. Study context: Using template switching, researchers captured about one barcoded beta molecule for each two T cells. Study-wide results and limits: For the donors, CMV status was unknown and possibly confounded expanded clonotype changes. It was found that TCR beta diversity correlated strongly with the percentage of naive T cells.

A second PCR of 7 to 11 cycles used a sample-barcoded 5' primer and a J-beta primer mix. One entry per CDR3 protein results from TCRdb running MiXCR on the 5' RACE reads. This sample has over a million distinct CDR3 sequences, with more than 35% found just once. Total RNA, at least 5 micrograms per sample, came from PBMCs. Germline V lookup: CDR1 SNHLY, CDR2 FYNNEI. This CDR3 is 15 amino acids long. J lost 2 bases, V lost 3 bases, and 5 bases had no gene match. With regard to this clonotype: Antigen unknown.

The material sequenced was blood. This chain joins TRBV2 and TRBJ2-7, with 9 bases aligning to TRBD2. The sequence came from a woman aged 60-75 years in good health. CDR3 in DNA: TGTGCCAGCAGTGAGGGCGGGAGGGTCGCCTACGAGCAGTACTTC. Encoded protein: CASSEGGRVAYEQYF.